One T cell receptor (beta chain) is described in this entry. The antigen remains unidentified. Per germline, CDR1 SEHNR and CDR2 FQNEAQ (reference sequence). This CDR3 contains 15 residues. Trimming pared 5 bases from V and 5 bases from J, leaving 18 bases between. Specified time point: blood 4 weeks post-SBRT, at nephrectomy. Treatment denoted: 15 Gy SBRT to primary tumor, nephrectomy 4 weeks later. Nephrectomy followed 15 Gy stereotactic body radiation by 4 weeks. The tumor was a clear cell renal cell carcinoma. TCRdb keeps only in-frame clones here, not all; method: immunoSEQ multiplex PCR. The profile covers 150,000 to 200,000 clones, with 88% appearing a single time and 10% to 12% taken by the ten largest. The data stem from a study of radiation and T cells in renal cell carcinoma. Findings of the study overall: Without pretreatment biopsies, baseline tumor clonotype presence was undetermined. In blood, top tumor clones expanded by 2 weeks, shrinking by 4.

The V call is TRBV7-9, the J call TRBJ2-5; D is possibly TRBD2 (6 bases). The sample was blood, taken from a patient whose treatment included radiotherapy and nephrectomy. The receptor was isolated from a woman in her forties or fifties with renal cell carcinoma. This CDR3 is CASSPVGGLRETQYF. The CDR3 DNA reads TGTGCCAGCAGCCCCGTGGGAGGCCTACGGGAGACCCAGTACTTC. Full variable domain (outside the CDR3, taken from reference TRBV7-9 and TRBJ2-5): DTGVSQNPRHKITKRGQNVTFRCDPISEHNRLYWYRQTLGQGPEFLTYFQNEAQLEKSRLLSDRFSAERPKGSFSTLEIQRTEQGDSAMYLCASSPVGGLRETQYFGPGTRLLVL.